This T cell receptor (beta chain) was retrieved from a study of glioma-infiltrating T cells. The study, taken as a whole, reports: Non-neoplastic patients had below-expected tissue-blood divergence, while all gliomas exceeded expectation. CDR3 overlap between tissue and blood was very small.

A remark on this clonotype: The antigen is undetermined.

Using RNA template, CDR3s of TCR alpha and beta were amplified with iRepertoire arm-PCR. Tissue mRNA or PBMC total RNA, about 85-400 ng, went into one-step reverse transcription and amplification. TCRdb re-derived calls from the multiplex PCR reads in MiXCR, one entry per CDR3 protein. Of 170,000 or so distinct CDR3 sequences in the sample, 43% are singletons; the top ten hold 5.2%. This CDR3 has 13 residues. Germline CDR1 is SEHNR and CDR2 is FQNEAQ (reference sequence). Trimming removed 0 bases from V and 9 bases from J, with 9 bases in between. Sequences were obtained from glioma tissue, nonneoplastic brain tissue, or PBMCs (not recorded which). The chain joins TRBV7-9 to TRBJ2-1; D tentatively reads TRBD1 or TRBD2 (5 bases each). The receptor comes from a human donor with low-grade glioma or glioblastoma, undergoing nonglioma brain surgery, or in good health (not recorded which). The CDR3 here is CASSLARDAEQFF. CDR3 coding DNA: TGTGCCAGCAGCTTAGCCCGGGACGCTGAGCAGTTCTTC.